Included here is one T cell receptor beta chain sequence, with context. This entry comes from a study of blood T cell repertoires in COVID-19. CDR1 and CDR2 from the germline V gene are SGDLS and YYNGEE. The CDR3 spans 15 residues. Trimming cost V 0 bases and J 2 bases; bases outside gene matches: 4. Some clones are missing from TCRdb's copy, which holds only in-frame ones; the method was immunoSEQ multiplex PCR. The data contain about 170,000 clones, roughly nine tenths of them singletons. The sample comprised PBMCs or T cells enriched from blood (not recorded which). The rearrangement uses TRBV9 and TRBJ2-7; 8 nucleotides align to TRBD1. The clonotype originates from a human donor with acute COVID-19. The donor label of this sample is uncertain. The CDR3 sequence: CASSVGTGSTYEQYF. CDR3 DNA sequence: TGTGCCAGCAGCGTAGGGACAGGGTCAACCTACGAGCAGTACTTC.